The clone carrying this T cell receptor beta chain is a singleton in its sample. Recruits, aged roughly 18 to 95 years, lived in under 25 US areas. This sample was included in a study of blood T cell repertoires in COVID-19. For the study at large: Sites in the United States, Italy and Spain provided acute and convalescent COVID-19 samples. PBMCs, B-cell-depleted T cells, or T cells were the source of the cDNA or gDNA that made up the material.

In the original analysis: Researchers report that nucleated cell counts were estimated from reference gene primer amplification. Only in-frame clones appear in the TCRdb table, and some are missing; sequencing was by immunoSEQ multiplex PCR. V and J calls and clone size come straight from that table; D and trimming were deduced from the DNA. The top ten hold 15% to 20% of the sample, which has roughly 150,000 clones, approximately 81% seen once. The receptor's source is a man aged 60 to 75 who had recovered from COVID-19. The sequencing input was PBMCs or T cells enriched from blood (not recorded which).

The CDR3 region is CASSQDLQGKQFF. Here the CDR3 DNA reads TGTGCCAGCAGCCAAGACCTACAGGGTAAGCAGTTCTTC. The chain couples TRBV3-1 (or the pseudogene TRBV3-2) to TRBJ2-1, with D tentatively TRBD1 (6 bases). Trimming removed 0 bases at V and 11 bases at J, with 11 bases between. Germline CDR1 LGHDT, CDR2 YNNKEL (reference sequence). This CDR3 has 13 amino acids.